These 6 T cell receptor beta chains originate from one sample sequenced in a study of CD8 T cells in ankylosing spondylitis. TCRdb re-derived calls from the 5' RACE reads in MiXCR, one entry per CDR3 protein. Among 150,000 to 200,000 distinct CDR3 sequences, 11% were seen once, and the ten largest hold under 35%. Sequencing input: blood, either unsorted or a sorted T cell fraction (not recorded which). Source of these receptors: a male donor with ankylosing spondylitis or in good health (not recorded which).

This chain connects TRBV6-5 to TRBJ2-7; tentative D call: TRBD1 (6 bases). Germline V lookup: CDR1 MNHEY, CDR2 SVGAGI. V dropped 8 bases and J dropped 2 bases, with 10 bases sitting between them. The CDR3 loop spans 12 amino acids. In nucleotides, the CDR3 is TGTGCCAGCTCAGGGGCCCCCTACGAGCAGTACTTC. Protein: CASSGAPYEQYF.

Only a few counts were recorded for this clonotype. The junction differs from germline at one of its ends, possibly a read error. The V call is TRBV11-3, the J call TRBJ2-3, with 7 nucleotides matching TRBD1. Germline-derived CDR1 and CDR2 are SGHNT and YENEEA. The CDR3 runs 17 residues. Here the CDR3 reads CASSVELRTGMTDTQYF. The CDR3 DNA sequence: TGTGCCAGCAGCGTAGAGCTTAGGACAGGAATGACAGATACGCAGTATTTT.

This clonotype was seen ten or more times. V usage is TRBV29-1 and J usage is TRBJ2-7; unclear D gene. The V gene lost 5 bases and the J gene lost 0 bases, with 5 bases spanning the gap. Germline loops: CDR1 SQVTM, CDR2 ANQGSEA. The CDR3 covers 11 residues. CDR3 in amino acids: CSVFSSYEQYF. The CDR3 DNA is TGCAGCGTTTTTAGCTCCTACGAGCAGTACTTC.

This clonotype was seen at least ten times. This sequence joins TRBV3-1 and TRBJ2-5, with no clear D. Germline V gene data show CDR1 as LGHDT and CDR2 as YNNKEL (reference sequence). The CDR3 runs 13 residues. Trimming left V 1 base short and J 4 bases short, with 7 bases between. Here the CDR3 DNA reads TGTGCCAGCAGCCAAGGGGTTAGAGAGACCCAGTACTTC. It is translated as CASSQGVRETQYF.

Of note for this clonotype: A much larger clone lies one base from this, so it may be a read error. The genes are TRBV27 and TRBJ2-3, with TRBD2 matching over 8 bases. The junction had 13 bases not matched to a gene; V was cut back by 4 bases and J by 1 base. Germline lookup yields CDR1 MNHEY and CDR2 SMNVEV (reference sequence). This CDR3 is built from 18 residues. CDR3 region: CASSCRPTVAGRTDTQYF. The CDR3 DNA sequence: TGTGCCAGCAGTTGCCGCCCGACTGTAGCGGGACGCACAGATACGCAGTATTTT.

As concerns this clonotype: One end of the junction does not line up with germline, which may come from a read error. The CDR3 DNA is TGTGTCAGCAGCCCCGGATCTCGTATTTACGAGCAGTACTTC. This codes for CVSSPGSRIYEQYF. The rearrangement links TRBV12-3 or TRBV12-4 to TRBJ2-7; no reliable D call. This CDR3 spans 14 amino acids.